These 3 T cell receptor beta chains were all obtained from the same sample, sequenced in a study of blood T cell repertoires in COVID-19. Repertoires were generated with immunoSEQ multiplex PCR, while TCRdb's copy carries only in-frame clones and drops some. The table lists fewer than 200,000 clones, around 82% of them singletons. What was sequenced was PBMCs or T cells enriched from blood (not recorded which). The receptor source for this set is a woman in her fifties or sixties in a cohort exposed to, infected with or recovered from COVID-19 (not recorded which).

V is TRBV7-3 and J is TRBJ2-3; 8 bases align to TRBD2. V trimming: 4 bases; J trimming: 2 bases; junction bases outside the gene matches: 8. The CDR3 totals 16 residues. Germline values: CDR1 SGHTA, CDR2 FQGTGA. The CDR3 DNA reads TGTGCCAGCAGCTCCCCTGGCGGGGGGAACACAGATACGCAGTATTTT. Its protein is CASSSPGGGNTDTQYF.

The rearrangement links TRBV5-1 to TRBJ2-7, with a tentative D call TRBD1 (6 bases). This CDR3 is built from 14 residues. V dropped 4 bases and J dropped 0 bases, with 11 bases sitting between them. Germline V gives CDR1 SGHRS, CDR2 YFSETQ. This CDR3 reads CASSRQDPSYEQYF. CDR3 sequence (DNA): TGCGCCAGCAGCAGACAGGACCCCTCCTACGAGCAGTACTTC.

This chain links TRBV18 with TRBJ1-2, with 7 bases matching TRBD1. The CDR3 totals 15 residues. Germline V gene lookup returns CDR1 KGHSH and CDR2 LQKENI. After removal of 3 bases from V and 2 bases from J, the junction contained 6 bases not matched to a gene. CDR3 bases: TGTGCCAGCTCACCCGAGACAGGGTCCAACTATGGCTACACCTTC. This sequence encodes CASSPETGSNYGYTF.